One and the same sample provided the 12 T cell receptor beta chains below, sequenced in a study of blood T cells in healthy people across ages. It was with a sample-barcoded 5' primer and a J-beta primer mix that a second PCR of roughly 7 to 12 cycles was run. TCRdb analysed the 5' RACE reads with MiXCR anew, one entry per CDR3 protein. The sample yields 780,000 or so distinct CDR3 sequences, 56% seen once. Sequenced material: blood. These TCRs come from a man aged 40-49 years in good health.

This clonotype occurred a few times. The chain links TRBV9 to TRBJ2-5, with a tentative D call TRBD1 (6 bases). The J call may be incorrect, as the DNA end agrees better with TRBJ2-7. The V gene's germline CDR1 is SGDLS and CDR2 YYNGEE. The CDR3 has 14 residues. The CDR3 region is CASSGGLGVYEQYF. The CDR3 nucleotides read TGTGCCAGCAGCGGGGGGCTTGGGGTCTACGAGCAGTACTTC.

V usage is TRBV21-1 and J usage is TRBJ1-1; the table calls TRBD1, which could not be checked here. TRBV21-1 counts as a pseudogene. The CDR3 has 16 amino acids. This CDR3 reads CASSKRRPRNEDGAFF. CDR3 in DNA: TGTGCCAGCAGCAAAAGGCGCCCCCGAAACGAGGACGGGGCTTTCTTT.

The V call is TRBV7-2, the J call TRBJ2-7; no clear D gene. Germline V CDR1 and CDR2: SGHTA, FQGNSA. The CDR3 spans 16 residues. Trimming shortened V by 5 bases and J by 2 bases, and 19 bases separated the two germline ends. CDR3 sequence: CASSAGFSTRAYEQYF. The DNA for the CDR3 is TGTGCCAGCAGCGCCGGGTTTTCTACACGGGCCTACGAGCAGTACTTC. The full variable domain, rest sourced from reference TRBV7-2 and TRBJ2-7, is GAGVSQSPSNKVTEKGKDVELRCDPISGHTALYWYRQSLGQGLEFLIYFQGNSAPDKSGLPSDRFSAERTGGSVSTLTIQRTQQEDSAVYLCASSAGFSTRAYEQYFGPGTRLTVT.

This chain joins TRBV7-2 and TRBJ2-6, with 8 positions matching TRBD2. The CDR3 sequence is 18 residues long. Losses at the gene ends were 1 base for V and 2 bases for J; bases not matched to a gene: 7. The V gene's germline CDR1 is SGHTA and CDR2 FQGNSA. CDR3 sequence: CASSLGGGRLTGANVLTF. The CDR3 DNA reads TGTGCCAGCAGCTTAGGCGGGGGGCGTTTAACTGGGGCCAACGTCCTGACTTTC.

The chain employs TRBV15 and TRBJ1-2; maybe TRBD1 (6 bases). Germline CDR1 and CDR2: LNHNV and YYDKDF (reference sequence). The CDR3 length is 14 residues. Trimming took off 0 bases at V and 8 bases at J, with 13 bases between the two ends. CDR3 sequence (DNA): TGTGCCACCAGCAGAGATAGAGCAGGGGACGGCTACACCTTC. It specifies CATSRDRAGDGYTF.

This clonotype was found a few times. This chain connects TRBV20-1 to TRBJ1-1; 7 bases match TRBD1. The germline V gene encodes CDR1 DFQATT and CDR2 SNEGSKA (reference sequence). V gave up 6 bases and J gave up 1 base; unmatched junction bases: 2. This CDR3 spans 12 amino acids. The chain's CDR3 is CSARQGNTEAFF. The CDR3 coding sequence is TGCAGTGCAAGACAGGGGAACACTGAAGCTTTCTTT.

This clonotype was counted a few times. This rearrangement joins TRBV27 to TRBJ2-4; possible D gene TRBD1, 5 bases. With the DNA end fitting TRBJ2-5 better, the J assignment may be wrong. In germline, CDR1 is MNHEY, CDR2 SMNVEV (reference sequence). CDR3 size: 12 residues. Here the CDR3 DNA reads TGTGCCAGCAGTTCAGGGAAAGCGACCCAGTACTTC. It specifies CASSSGKATQYF.

The CDR3 sequence is CASSSDYPKKTQYF. DNA for the CDR3: TGTGCCAGCAGTTCCGACTACCCCAAGAAGACCCAGTACTTC. V usage is TRBV6-2 or TRBV6-3 and J usage is TRBJ2-5; D might be TRBD2 (5 bases). V was clipped by 4 bases and J by 6 bases, with 15 bases between them. The CDR3 covers 14 residues. The germline gives CDR1 MNHEY, CDR2 SVGEGT.

A few counts support this clonotype. The V call is TRBV11-1, the J call TRBJ1-2; D unclear. The CDR3 sequence is 14 residues long. CDR1 and CDR2 from the germline V gene are SGHAT and FQDESV (reference sequence). Trimming took off 5 bases at V and 0 bases at J, with 10 bases between the two ends. Here the CDR3 DNA reads TGTGCCAGCAGCGGGCAGCTCGCTAACTATGGCTACACCTTC. It specifies CASSGQLANYGYTF. The variable domain in full, completed from reference TRBV11-1 and TRBJ1-2, reads EAEVAQSPRYKITEKSQAVAFWCDPISGHATLYWYRQILGQGPELLVQFQDESVVDDSQLPKDRFSAERLKGVDSTLKIQPAELGDSAMYLCASSGQLANYGYTFGSGTRLTVV.

The chain has TRBV7-3 and TRBJ1-1; tentative D call: TRBD1 (5 bases). V lost 4 bases and J 0 bases, leaving 9 bases between the germline ends. The CDR3 is made up of 14 amino acids. Germline assignment: CDR1 SGHTA and CDR2 FQGTGA. CDR3 sequence (DNA): TGTGCCAGCAGCTCAAGGACACTGAACACTGAAGCTTTCTTT. It specifies CASSSRTLNTEAFF.

This clonotype was found a few times. The DNA for the CDR3 is TGCGCCAGCAGCCAGCCTGACAGGGAAGGTCGCGAGCAGTACTTC. The encoded protein is CASSQPDREGREQYF. The rearrangement joins TRBV4-1 to TRBJ2-7; 7 bases are a match to TRBD1. This CDR3 contains 15 residues. Germline-derived CDR1 and CDR2 are MGHRA and YSYEKL. J lost 6 bases, V lost 3 bases, and 11 bases had no gene match.

The rearrangement joins TRBV27 to TRBJ1-2; no definite D call. V was cut by 4 bases and J by 6 bases, with 12 bases left in between. CDR3 length: 13 amino acids. Germline V lookup: CDR1 MNHEY, CDR2 SMNVEV (reference sequence). As DNA, the CDR3 is TGTGCCAGCAGTTCCACATATAGGAATGGCTACACCTTC. It is translated as CASSSTYRNGYTF.